This T cell receptor beta chain is from a study of shared clonotypes between healthy human individuals. Overall study results and limits: Sampling covered nothing but blood. Tissue TCR repertoires likely differ from those found in blood.

Sorted-subset replicate PCR reactions were performed with approximately 200 ng DNA, corresponding to tens of thousands of T cell genomes. Per the study methods: Filtering of immunoSEQ junctional sequences could not match full-length read filtering. Data came from immunoSEQ multiplex PCR; TCRdb stores just in-frame clones and leaves some out. V and J calls and clone size are those listed in that table; D and trimming were worked out from the DNA. The sample lists some 2 million clones, approximately 94% seen once, with more than 0.9% in the top ten. In the naive CD8 group, cells lacked CD45RO and were positively selected for CCR7, so terminally differentiated effector memory CD45RA+ cells were left out. Healthy HIV-negative adults without recent acute infections or vaccinations served as donors. Remarks on this clone: The antigen remains unidentified.

Germline CDR1 and CDR2: MGHDK and SYGVNS. This CDR3 is 11 amino acids long. V lost 5 bases, J lost 0 bases, and 1 base lay in between. The sequencing input was naive CD8+ T cells sorted from blood. J is TRBJ1-1 and V is TRBV25-1, with D unclear. The sequence derives from a man aged 18 to 29 in good health. Here the CDR3 reads CASSLNTEAFF. For the CDR3, the DNA is TGTGCCAGCAGTTTGAACACTGAAGCTTTCTTT.